This T cell receptor beta chain was sequenced for a study of response to subunit inactivated influenza vaccine. This clonotype was counted at least ten times. Germline loops: CDR1 SQVTM, CDR2 ANQGSEA. This CDR3 has 12 residues. Trimming pared 4 bases from V and 5 bases from J, leaving 11 bases between. One entry per CDR3 protein results from TCRdb running MiXCR on the RT-PCR reads. The table shows 750,000 to 850,000 distinct CDR3 sequences, with under 20% occurring only once. The chain combines TRBV29-1 with TRBJ2-5; D perhaps matches TRBD2 (5 bases). The source was PBMCs from blood, collected about 5 days after vaccination. This clonotype originated in a man between 50 and 59 years old who received an inactivated influenza vaccine. CDR3 coding DNA: TGCAGCGTTGTTCCCGGGGAGGAGACCCAGTACTTC. This codes for CSVVPGEETQYF.